Following are 15 T cell receptor beta chains from one sample sequenced in a study of blood T cell repertoires in COVID-19 (dated by TCRdb to 2020 to 2021). The library was obtained by the immunoSEQ multiplex PCR assay. TCRdb limited this immuneACCESS table to in-frame rearrangements with V and J called. A share of clones is missing; checked studies link under half to unresolved V genes, and the rest is unexplained. This sample has 150,000 to 200,000 clones in its table, and around 77% of those were observed once. The top ten clones comprise 17% of the sample. The source material was peripheral blood. These receptors were obtained from a man between 60 and 70 years old with active or convalescent COVID-19.

The CDR3 region has the DNA TGTGCCAGCAGTTGGGGGGCTGGGGCCAACGTCCTGACTTTC. This codes for CASSWGAGANVLTF. The chain joins TRBV27 to TRBJ2-6, with D perhaps matching TRBD2 (6 bases). V was pared by 4 bases and J by 2 bases, with 6 bases between. CDR1 and CDR2 from the germline V gene are MNHEY and SMNVEV (reference sequence). The CDR3 is 14 residues long.

This clone appeared a single time. The J gene is TRBJ1-2, the V gene TRBV6-2 or TRBV6-3; D gene uncertain. The CDR3 spans 13 residues. V lost 3 bases to trimming and J lost 1 base, with 6 bases between them. Germline-derived CDR1 and CDR2 are MNHEY and SVGEGT. The CDR3 DNA is TGTGCCAGCAGTTATCGAGTTAACTATGGCTACACCTTC. This gives the protein CASSYRVNYGYTF.

This clone was observed a handful of times. The V gene is TRBV19, the J gene TRBJ1-1; the D gene is possibly TRBD1 (5 bases). The CDR3 sequence is 14 residues long. The germline V gene has CDR1 LNHDA and CDR2 SQIVND (reference sequence). Deletions cut 4 bases from V and 3 bases from J, with 12 bases between. CDR3: CASSKNRGDTEAFF. In DNA form, the CDR3 reads TGTGCCAGTAGTAAAAACCGGGGGGACACTGAAGCTTTCTTT.

The chain is built from TRBV11-3 and TRBJ2-2; maybe TRBD1 (6 bases). Between the trimmed V and J ends, which lost 5 bases and 5 bases, there was a span of 18 bases. There are 16 residues in the CDR3. Looked up from germline, CDR1 is SGHNT and CDR2 is YENEEA. The CDR3 loop is CASSHRSRGGTGELFF. The CDR3 coding sequence is TGTGCCAGCAGCCATCGTAGCAGGGGTGGGACCGGGGAGCTGTTTTTT.

This rearrangement joins TRBV5-1 to TRBJ2-4, with TRBD2 identical over 10 bases. This CDR3 comprises 14 residues. The trim removed 4 bases at V and 6 bases at J, leaving 4 bases unmatched. The germline V gene encodes CDR1 SGHRS and CDR2 YFSETQ. The CDR3 sequence: CASSTSGNGNIQYF. Written as DNA, the CDR3 is TGCGCCAGCAGCACTAGCGGGAACGGAAACATTCAGTACTTC.

The chain uses TRBV5-1 and TRBJ2-7; TRBD1 aligns across 11 bases. This CDR3 is built from 13 residues. The germline V gene has CDR1 SGHRS and CDR2 YFSETQ. V shed 4 bases, J shed 6 bases, and the junction held 3 bases outside the gene matches. Here the CDR3 reads CASSTDRGREQYF. CDR3 in DNA: TGCGCCAGCAGCACGGACAGGGGGCGCGAGCAGTACTTC.

This clone was seen once. The gene calls are TRBV28 and TRBJ2-2, with 9 bases aligning to TRBD1. Trimming took 5 bases from V and 6 from J; bases not matched to a gene: 10. This CDR3 is 16 amino acids long. Per the germline V gene, CDR1 is MDHEN and CDR2 is SYDVKM. This CDR3 is CASSPLGTGWAGELFF. Written as DNA, the CDR3 is TGTGCCAGCAGTCCCCTAGGGACAGGGTGGGCCGGGGAGCTGTTTTTT.

This sequence joins TRBV28 and TRBJ1-1, with TRBD1 matching over 10 bases. Per the germline V gene, CDR1 is MDHEN and CDR2 is SYDVKM. J gave up 3 bases and V 7 bases, and 8 bases lay outside the gene matches. CDR3 size: 15 residues. The CDR3 sequence is CASTGTGAFYTEAFF. The DNA for the CDR3 is TGTGCCAGCACCGGGACAGGGGCCTTTTACACTGAAGCTTTCTTT.

This clone was recorded a few times. V and J are TRBV4-3 and TRBJ2-7; TRBD2 is a possible D gene (6 bases). Germline V gene sequence: CDR1 LGHNA, CDR2 YSLEER. The CDR3 loop spans 15 amino acids. Trimming took off 2 bases at V and 2 bases at J, with 13 bases between the two ends. The chain's CDR3 is CASSQYEGGAYEQYF. The CDR3 nucleotides read TGCGCCAGCAGCCAATACGAGGGCGGGGCCTACGAGCAGTACTTC.

About this clone itself: In the same sample, other DNA sequences code for this CDR3. J is TRBJ2-3 and V is TRBV12-3 or TRBV12-4; D unresolved. Trimming removed 6 bases from V and 0 bases from J, with 4 bases in between. The CDR3 totals 12 residues. CDR3 sequence (DNA): TGTGCCAGCAGACTGAGCACAGATACGCAGTATTTT. Protein product: CASRLSTDTQYF.

A few counts support this clone. The chain uses TRBV7-4 and TRBJ2-7; no definite D call. CDR1 is SGHVT, CDR2 SQSDAQ, per germline. This CDR3 comprises 15 residues. Trimming took off 5 bases at V and 1 base at J, with 15 bases between the two ends. This CDR3 is CASSRQALVSYEQYF. The CDR3 nucleotides are TGTGCCAGCAGCCGGCAGGCCTTGGTTTCCTACGAGCAGTACTTC.

The chain couples TRBV11-2 to TRBJ1-1; D not resolved. This CDR3 has 12 amino acids. The V end was cut by 6 bases, the J end by 1 base, with 6 bases between. Germline V gene data show CDR1 as SGHAT and CDR2 as FQNNGV. The DNA for the CDR3 is TGTGCCAGCAGTTCATCGAACACTGAAGCTTTCTTT. It yields the protein CASSSSNTEAFF.

The rearrangement joins TRBV24-1 to TRBJ1-1, with TRBD1 matching 9 bases. The CDR3 contains 13 residues. Germline values: CDR1 KGHDR, CDR2 SFDVKD. Unmatched junction bases numbered 4, after V lost 2 bases and J lost 10 bases. The CDR3 DNA reads as TGTGCCACCAGTGATTCAGGACAGGGGCGAGCTTTCTTT. Translation: CATSDSGQGRAFF.

The chain uses TRBV18 and TRBJ2-1; no reliable D call. The V gene lost 5 bases and the J gene lost 2 bases, with 19 bases spanning the gap. The CDR3 sequence is 17 residues long. CDR1 and CDR2 from the germline V gene are KGHSH and LQKENI. The CDR3 sequence: CASSETAPGSAYNEQFF. The CDR3 nucleotides are TGTGCCAGCTCAGAGACCGCCCCGGGTTCTGCCTACAATGAGCAGTTCTTC.

The chain links TRBV12-3 or TRBV12-4 to TRBJ2-7; tentatively, D is TRBD2 (5 bases). The CDR3 sequence is 12 residues long. The germline V and J ends were trimmed by 3 bases and 6 bases, with 9 bases remaining between them. As DNA, the CDR3 is TGTGCCAGCAGTTTCGGGGAGCTCGAGCAGTACTTC. Its protein product is CASSFGELEQYF.